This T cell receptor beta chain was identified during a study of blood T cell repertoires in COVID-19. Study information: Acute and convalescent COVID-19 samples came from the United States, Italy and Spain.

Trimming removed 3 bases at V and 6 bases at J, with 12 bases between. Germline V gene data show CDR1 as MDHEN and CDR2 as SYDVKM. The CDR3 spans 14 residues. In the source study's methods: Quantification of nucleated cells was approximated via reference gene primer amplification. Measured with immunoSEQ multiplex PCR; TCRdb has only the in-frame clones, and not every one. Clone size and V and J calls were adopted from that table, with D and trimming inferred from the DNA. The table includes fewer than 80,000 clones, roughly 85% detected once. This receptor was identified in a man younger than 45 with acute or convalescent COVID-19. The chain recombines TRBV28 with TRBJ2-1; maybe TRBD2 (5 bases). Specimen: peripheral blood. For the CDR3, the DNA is TGTGCCAGCAGTTTTAGTAATGAGGGCAATGAGCAGTTCTTC. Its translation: CASSFSNEGNEQFF.